These 24 T cell receptor beta chains originate from one sample sequenced in a study of control samples from healthy donors and cancer patients. Libraries were prepared by immunoSEQ multiplex PCR; TCRdb keeps only in-frame clonotypes and omits some of them. In the table there are about 97,000 clones, about 91% of which are singletons. What was sequenced was blood. All receptors come from a woman aged 18 to 35 in good health.

The chain combines TRBV19 with TRBJ1-2; no definite D call. Trimming left V 10 bases short and J 0 bases short, with 9 bases between. The germline V gene encodes CDR1 LNHDA and CDR2 SQIVND (reference sequence). The CDR3 sequence is 12 residues long. CDR3 loop: CATTPSNYGYTF. In DNA, the CDR3 is TGTGCCACGACACCTTCTAACTATGGCTACACCTTC.

This clone came up once. The chain carries TRBV5-1 and TRBJ1-1; D call uncertain. CDR1 is SGHRS and CDR2 is YFSETQ in the germline V gene. Between the trimmed V and J ends, which lost 0 bases and 5 bases, there was a span of 8 bases. The length of the CDR3 is 13 residues. The CDR3 protein is CASSLASPTEAFF. In DNA, the CDR3 is TGCGCCAGCAGCTTGGCCAGCCCTACTGAAGCTTTCTTT.

V gene TRBV2 combines with J gene TRBJ2-1; perhaps TRBD1 as D (6 bases). The V gene's germline CDR1 is SNHLY and CDR2 FYNNEI. The V end lost 6 bases, the J end lost 7 bases, and 10 bases lay between the germline ends. There are 12 residues in the CDR3. CDR3 coding DNA: TGTGCCAGCAGGTCTACAGGGAATGAGCAGTTCTTC. Amino acids: CASRSTGNEQFF.

The table lists this clone with a count of one. The chain carries TRBV28 and TRBJ1-3; the match to TRBD1 covers 10 bases. The germline gives CDR1 MDHEN, CDR2 SYDVKM. V lost 2 bases, J lost 3 bases, and 7 bases stayed unmatched. This CDR3 comprises 17 residues. For the CDR3, the DNA is TGTGCCAGCAGTTTAATTCCGGGACAGGGGAGTGGAAACACCATATATTTT. It codes for CASSLIPGQGSGNTIYF.

Concerning this clone itself: The sample carries other DNA sequences with the same CDR3. The rearrangement joins TRBV28 to TRBJ2-7; no clear D. Trimming took 3 bases from V and 2 from J, leaving 5 bases between them. The CDR3 consists of 12 residues. CDR1 is MDHEN and CDR2 is SYDVKM in the germline V gene. CDR3 DNA: TGTGCCAGCAGTTTCCAGGCCTACGAGCAGTACTTC. Its protein product is CASSFQAYEQYF.

In its sample, this clone is medium-sized. Here the CDR3 DNA reads TGTGCCAGCAGAGGGGATTTTGAGCAGTTCTTC. Amino acid sequence: CASRGDFEQFF. The chain uses TRBV6-6 and TRBJ2-1; D is possibly TRBD1 (5 bases). Germline CDR1 MNHNY, CDR2 SVGAGI (reference sequence). The CDR3 has 11 residues. Trimming pared 6 bases from V and 9 bases from J, leaving 9 bases between.

J is TRBJ1-2 and V is TRBV5-6, with TRBD1 as a possible D gene (5 bases). Germline CDR1 SGHDT, CDR2 YYEEEE. This CDR3 comprises 13 residues. Trimming pared 6 bases from V and 6 bases from J, leaving 15 bases between. CDR3 loop: CASIPTGQDGYTF. The CDR3 nucleotides read TGTGCCAGCATCCCCACAGGCCAGGATGGCTACACCTTC. Full variable domain (missing parts from reference TRBV5-6 and TRBJ1-2): DAGVTQSPTHLIKTRGQQVTLRCSPKSGHDTVSWYQQALGQGPQFIFQYYEEEERQRGNFPDRFSGHQFPNYSSELNVNALLLGDSALYLCASIPTGQDGYTFGSGTRLTVV.

V and J are TRBV5-1 and TRBJ1-4, with D possibly TRBD1 on 5 matching bases. The CDR3 contains 13 residues. Trimming removed 8 bases from V and 6 bases from J, with 14 bases in between. Germline CDR1 is SGHRS and CDR2 is YFSETQ. The DNA for the CDR3 is TGCGCCAGTAAGACAGTGAATGATGAAAAACTGTTTTTT. Translating it yields CASKTVNDEKLFF.

This clone was detected only once. The chain recombines TRBV29-1 with TRBJ1-2, with D possibly matching TRBD1 (6 bases). From germline, CDR1 is SQVTM and CDR2 ANQGSEA. This CDR3 region has 14 residues. V was clipped by 3 bases and J by 4 bases, with 15 bases between them. In nucleotides, the CDR3 is TGCAGCGTTGACGAAGGGGGGTCCGGCTATGGCTACACCTTC. This sequence encodes CSVDEGGSGYGYTF.

The chain combines TRBV5-4 with TRBJ2-7; TRBD1 matches 8 bases. Germline V gene lookup returns CDR1 SGHNT and CDR2 YYREEE (reference sequence). Germline trimming cut 5 bases from V and 3 bases from J; bases unmatched to any gene: 7. The CDR3 is 14 residues long. DNA of the CDR3: TGTGCCAGCAGTTTTGGACAGGGAGACTACGAGCAGTACTTC. Protein: CASSFGQGDYEQYF.

The V call is TRBV5-1, the J call TRBJ1-3; TRBD1 matches at 10 bases. CDR3 size: 16 residues. V dropped 3 bases and J dropped 4; count of bases not matched to a gene: 7. Germline V gene data show CDR1 as SGHRS and CDR2 as YFSETQ. The CDR3 is CASSSEPGQGGNTIYF. The CDR3 nucleotides read TGCGCCAGCAGCTCGGAACCGGGACAGGGGGGAAACACCATATATTTT.

In DNA, the CDR3 is TGTGCCAGCAGCCAAGCGTGGAACAGCGGATTACAGGAGACCCAGTACTTC. Translation gives CASSQAWNSGLQETQYF. The V gene is TRBV4-2, the J gene TRBJ2-5, with D maybe TRBD2 (5 bases). With 1 base removed from V and 5 bases from J, the gap between germline ends came to 20 bases. Germline CDR1 reads LGHNA; CDR2 reads YNFKEQ. This CDR3 comprises 17 residues.

The chain joins TRBV2 to TRBJ1-1; D possibly corresponds to TRBD1 (5 bases). Between the trimmed V and J ends, which lost 2 bases and 10 bases, there was a span of 20 bases. The V gene's germline CDR1 is SNHLY and CDR2 FYNNEI. The CDR3 runs to 15 residues. The CDR3: CASSEYPDRVGRAFF. The CDR3, as DNA: TGTGCCAGCAGTGAATACCCCGACAGAGTTGGTCGAGCTTTCTTT. Full variable domain (outside the CDR3, taken from reference TRBV2 and TRBJ1-1): EPEVTQTPSHQVTQMGQEVILRCVPISNHLYFYWYRQILGQKVEFLVSFYNNEISEKSEIFDDQFSVERPDGSNFTLKIRSTKLEDSAMYFCASSEYPDRVGRAFFGQGTRLTVV.

The chain has TRBV2 and TRBJ1-1; 9 bases are shared with TRBD1. This CDR3 has 15 amino acids. Per germline, CDR1 SNHLY and CDR2 FYNNEI. The J segment lost 2 bases and the V segment lost 6 bases, leaving 7 bases of the junction unmatched. The CDR3 reads CASSFRDRDNTEAFF. The CDR3 DNA reads TGTGCCAGCAGCTTTAGGGACAGGGATAACACTGAAGCTTTCTTT.

The chain recombines TRBV19 with TRBJ1-6; the match to TRBD1 covers 10 bases. Losses at the gene ends were 5 bases for V and 8 bases for J; bases not matched to a gene: 0. Germline V gene lookup returns CDR1 LNHDA and CDR2 SQIVND (reference sequence). The CDR3 is made up of 13 amino acids. As DNA, the CDR3 is TGTGCCAGTAGTGGGACAGGGGATTCACCCCTCCACTTT. Translation gives CASSGTGDSPLHF.

This chain uses TRBV24-1 with TRBJ2-7; tentative D call: TRBD1 (5 bases). The V gene's germline CDR1 is KGHDR and CDR2 SFDVKD. The V gene lost 2 bases and the J gene lost 6 bases, with 13 bases spanning the gap. The CDR3 length is 14 residues. As DNA, the CDR3 is TGTGCCACCAGTGATTCCAGGGTTCTCGGCGAGCAGTACTTC. Its protein is CATSDSRVLGEQYF.

This sequence joins TRBV27 and TRBJ2-2; no clear D. The CDR3 totals 15 residues. Germline V lookup: CDR1 MNHEY, CDR2 SMNVEV (reference sequence). Trimming stripped 1 base from V and 4 bases from J, with 10 bases between. CDR3 region: CASSLWALGTGELFF. The DNA for the CDR3 is TGTGCCAGCAGTTTATGGGCCCTCGGCACCGGGGAGCTGTTTTTT.

The gene calls are TRBV10-1 and TRBJ1-1; D not certain. Germline CDR1 and CDR2: WNHNN and SYGVQD (reference sequence). V was shortened by 6 bases and J by 0 bases, with 14 bases between the two germline ends. This CDR3 comprises 15 residues. CDR3 coding DNA: TGCGCCAGCAGAGAAGCGACGGGCATGAACACTGAAGCTTTCTTT. Protein: CASREATGMNTEAFF.

This clone has only one observation. This chain joins TRBV3-1 (or the pseudogene TRBV3-2) and TRBJ2-1; TRBD2 agrees at 10 bases. Trimming cost V 0 bases and J 7 bases; bases outside gene matches: 6. The CDR3 covers 16 residues. Germline V CDR1 and CDR2: LGHDT, YNNKEL (reference sequence). CDR3 loop: CASSQDLSGGANEQFF. CDR3 sequence (DNA): TGTGCCAGCAGCCAAGATCTCAGCGGGGGGGCAAATGAGCAGTTCTTC.

The CDR3 bases are TGTGCCAGCAGTTCCTTCAGCTCCTATAATTCACCCCTCCACTTT. Translating gives CASSSFSSYNSPLHF. V is TRBV28 and J is TRBJ1-6; the D is unclear. This CDR3 contains 15 residues. Per the germline V gene, CDR1 is MDHEN and CDR2 is SYDVKM. Trimming removed 4 bases at V and 0 bases at J, with 7 bases between.

CDR3 in DNA: TGTGCCAGCAGCTTAGTAGCGGGACAGGGTTATGGCTACACCTTC. Its translation: CASSLVAGQGYGYTF. The chain employs TRBV7-9 and TRBJ1-2; TRBD1 aligns across 9 bases. The germline V gene encodes CDR1 SEHNR and CDR2 FQNEAQ (reference sequence). The CDR3 sequence is 15 residues long. V shed 1 base and J 5 bases; nucleotides not matched to a gene: 5. The full variable domain, in which reference TRBV7-9 and TRBJ1-2 provide the parts outside the CDR3, is DTGVSQNPRHKITKRGQNVTFRCDPISEHNRLYWYRQTLGQGPEFLTYFQNEAQLEKSRLLSDRFSAERPKGSFSTLEIQRTEQGDSAMYLCASSLVAGQGYGYTFGSGTRLTVV.

For the CDR3, the DNA is TGCGCCAGCAGCCCCCTAGCGGGTCCGCTCTCCTACGAGCAGTACTTC. The encoded protein is CASSPLAGPLSYEQYF. The genes are TRBV4-1 and TRBJ2-7; 8 nucleotides agree with TRBD2. The CDR3 totals 16 residues. V shed 4 bases and J 0 bases; nucleotides not matched to a gene: 8. CDR1 and CDR2 (germline): MGHRA, YSYEKL.

J is TRBJ1-1 and V is TRBV10-1; 7 bases are shared with TRBD1. Germline V lookup: CDR1 WNHNN, CDR2 SYGVQD (reference sequence). This CDR3 region has 12 residues. J gave up 1 base and V 10 bases, and 3 bases lay outside the gene matches. CDR3 in amino acids: CATRQGNTEAFF. Here the CDR3 DNA reads TGCGCCACAAGACAGGGGAACACTGAAGCTTTCTTT.

The sample holds one count of this clone. This chain connects TRBV27 to TRBJ2-1; 9 bases align to TRBD1. The CDR3 consists of 16 residues. J lost 3 bases, V lost 6 bases, and 9 bases had no gene match. Germline CDR1 and CDR2: MNHEY and SMNVEV (reference sequence). The chain's CDR3 is CASSRTTGGSYNEQFF. The CDR3 DNA reads TGTGCCAGCAGCCGTACGACAGGGGGAAGCTACAATGAGCAGTTCTTC.